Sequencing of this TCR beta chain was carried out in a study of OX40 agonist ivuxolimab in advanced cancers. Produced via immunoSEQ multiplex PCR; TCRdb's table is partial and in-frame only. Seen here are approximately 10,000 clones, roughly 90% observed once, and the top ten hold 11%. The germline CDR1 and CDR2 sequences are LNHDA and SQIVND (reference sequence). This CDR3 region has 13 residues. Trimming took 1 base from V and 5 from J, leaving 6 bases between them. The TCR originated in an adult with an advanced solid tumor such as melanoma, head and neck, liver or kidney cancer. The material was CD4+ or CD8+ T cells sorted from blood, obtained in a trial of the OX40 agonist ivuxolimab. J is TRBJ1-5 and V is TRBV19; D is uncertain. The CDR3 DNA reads TGTGCCAGTAGTATAGTATGGGATCAGCCCCAGCATTTT. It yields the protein CASSIVWDQPQHF.